Sequencing of this T cell receptor beta chain was carried out in a study of shared clonotypes between healthy human individuals. The assay was immunoSEQ multiplex PCR, and TCRdb's table has in-frame clones only and misses some. The table lists more than 450,000 clones, around 79% of them singletons, with over 10% in the top ten. Healthy HIV-negative adults without recent acute infections or vaccinations served as donors. This clone appeared a few times. V lost 2 bases, J lost 3 bases, and 11 bases lay in between. CDR1 and CDR2 (germline): SNHLY, FYNNEI. The CDR3 spans 14 residues. The genes are TRBV2 and TRBJ2-7; tentatively, D is TRBD1 or TRBD2 (5 bases each). The clonotype comes from a woman aged 40-49 years in good health. Some clones in this sample may be carry-over from other donors' samples. Sequenced: PBMCs. The CDR3 sequence is CASSEFGGYYEQYF. DNA of the CDR3: TGTGCCAGCAGTGAATTTGGGGGTTACTACGAGCAGTACTTC.